This T cell receptor (beta chain) was sequenced during a study of patients and donors after allogeneic stem cell transplantation. Per the germline V gene, CDR1 is MNHEY and CDR2 is SVGEGT. V lost 2 bases to trimming and J lost 0 bases, with 10 bases between them. This CDR3 is built from 16 residues. Each CDR3 protein gets one entry after TCRdb re-called the RT-PCR reads with MiXCR. This table holds some 150,000 distinct CDR3 sequences, about two fifths found once. This receptor was identified in a human donor who was either an allogeneic HSCT recipient or a stem cell or donor lymphocyte infusion donor (not recorded which). It is not recorded whose cells these are; they may come from a transplant donor. The sequenced material came from blood, either unsorted or a sorted T cell fraction (not recorded which). The V call is TRBV6-2 or TRBV6-3, the J call TRBJ2-2; D might be TRBD1 (5 bases). The CDR3 DNA reads as TGTGCCAGCAGTTACAGGGGAACTTCGAACACCGGGGAGCTGTTTTTT. This translates into CASSYRGTSNTGELFF.